This note documents a single TCR beta chain sequence. Its antigen is unknown. Within one base of it there is no much larger clone, and no base qualities were kept. Every donor was a healthy Caucasian. Miltenyi CD45RO+ enrichment and human naive T-cell isolation kits were used to isolate memory (CD45RO+) and naive T cells from PBMC. The sample belongs to a study of identical twins (dated by TCRdb to the mid-2010s). As for the study more broadly: To test whether fetal clonotypes persist, this study deep-sequenced TCR alpha and beta repertoires from monozygotic twins, from unrelated adults of various ages, and from cord blood. To rule out contamination, replicate twin experiments were performed at different times with different library preparation protocols.

To prepare the library, 5' RACE was applied. The instrument given in TCRdb is Illumina HiSeq 2000. Template switching introduced a universal primer binding site; the final cDNA contained a unique molecular identifier, enabling accurate counting of TCR cDNA molecules. Specific primers in the conserved constant-segment region were used to synthesize first-strand cDNA for the TCR alpha and beta chains. Each cDNA library was double barcoded, with a SMART-Mk sample barcode plus Illumina barcodes, to control for contamination. Two successive PCR steps introduced TruSeq adapter sequences along with Illumina sample barcodes. The TCR alpha and beta cDNA libraries were sequenced on the Illumina HiSeq platform using custom primers. In the paper's pipeline: Unique molecular identifiers were extracted from raw reads with MiGEC, and CDR3 positions were determined with MiXCR. For each individual, recombination models were inferred using an EM algorithm with the repgenHMM and IGoR tools. Shared clonotypes were analyzed with the tcR package in R, and sharing was normalized by the product of cloneset sizes. Out-of-frame nonproductive sequences were analyzed to study raw recombination free of thymic and clonal selection effects. TCRdb reprocessing: public reads trimmed at Q25 with fastp, clones called with MiXCR, in-frame beta chains kept. Rows are combined by CDR3 protein, so each entry shows the most common genes and DNA. TCRdb's processing, not the study's, gives the V and J calls here. The sample table shows about 200,000 distinct CDR3 sequences, and roughly 10% are seen once. The top ten hold about 9.1% of the sample.

What the research found in general, with its limitations: Conclusions relied on cross-sectional statistical analysis, since the same donors could not be followed over many years. Zero-insertion analyses could be partly confounded by invariant T cells such as MAIT and iNKT, though diverse VJ usage argued against such confounding for most clonotypes. Abundant cord blood beta clonotypes had fewer insertions, young adult naive repertoires showed a similar but weaker trend, and memory repertoires showed no such trend. In monozygotic twins, out-of-frame TCR alpha sharing was systematically underestimated by recombination models, although the models agreed with sharing between unrelated individuals. Compared with coincidental sharing between unrelated individuals, out-of-frame TCR alpha sequences shared between twins had an excess of sequences with low generation probability. In beta out-of-frame sequences, excess twin sharing was weaker, because having fewer shared sequences lowered the signal-to-noise ratio.

The CDR3 covers 13 residues, taking in both the cysteine and the phenylalanine. This entry keeps only the CDR3 DNA: 39 bases, framed from base 1. CDR1 and CDR2 were assigned from the germline V gene as KGHDR and SFDVKD. V lost 10 bases and J lost 4 bases; the stretch between them is 12 bases long. The rearranged segments are TRBV24-1 and TRBJ2-2; TRBD1 is possibly the D segment (6 matching bases). The sequence was collected from a man aged 50 to 59 in good health. Sequencing used memory T cells sorted from blood. The meaning of the sample's cell subset or site label: CD45RO+ enriched T cells. The CDR3 region: CATQGVRTGELFF. The DNA reads TGTGCCACACAGGGAGTTCGCACCGGGGAGCTGTTTTTT.